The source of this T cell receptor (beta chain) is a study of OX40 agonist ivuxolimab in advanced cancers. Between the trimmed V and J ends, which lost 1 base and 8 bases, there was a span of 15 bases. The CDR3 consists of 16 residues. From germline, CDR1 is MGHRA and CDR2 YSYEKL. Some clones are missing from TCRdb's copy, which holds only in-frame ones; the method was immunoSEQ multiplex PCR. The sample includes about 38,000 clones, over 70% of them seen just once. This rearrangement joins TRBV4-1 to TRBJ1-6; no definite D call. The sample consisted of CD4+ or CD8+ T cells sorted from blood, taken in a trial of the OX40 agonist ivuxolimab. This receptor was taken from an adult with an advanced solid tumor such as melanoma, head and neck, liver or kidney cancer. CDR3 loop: CASSQVAGRRDSPLHF. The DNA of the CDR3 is TGCGCCAGCAGCCAAGTTGCGGGGAGGAGGGATTCACCCCTCCACTTT.